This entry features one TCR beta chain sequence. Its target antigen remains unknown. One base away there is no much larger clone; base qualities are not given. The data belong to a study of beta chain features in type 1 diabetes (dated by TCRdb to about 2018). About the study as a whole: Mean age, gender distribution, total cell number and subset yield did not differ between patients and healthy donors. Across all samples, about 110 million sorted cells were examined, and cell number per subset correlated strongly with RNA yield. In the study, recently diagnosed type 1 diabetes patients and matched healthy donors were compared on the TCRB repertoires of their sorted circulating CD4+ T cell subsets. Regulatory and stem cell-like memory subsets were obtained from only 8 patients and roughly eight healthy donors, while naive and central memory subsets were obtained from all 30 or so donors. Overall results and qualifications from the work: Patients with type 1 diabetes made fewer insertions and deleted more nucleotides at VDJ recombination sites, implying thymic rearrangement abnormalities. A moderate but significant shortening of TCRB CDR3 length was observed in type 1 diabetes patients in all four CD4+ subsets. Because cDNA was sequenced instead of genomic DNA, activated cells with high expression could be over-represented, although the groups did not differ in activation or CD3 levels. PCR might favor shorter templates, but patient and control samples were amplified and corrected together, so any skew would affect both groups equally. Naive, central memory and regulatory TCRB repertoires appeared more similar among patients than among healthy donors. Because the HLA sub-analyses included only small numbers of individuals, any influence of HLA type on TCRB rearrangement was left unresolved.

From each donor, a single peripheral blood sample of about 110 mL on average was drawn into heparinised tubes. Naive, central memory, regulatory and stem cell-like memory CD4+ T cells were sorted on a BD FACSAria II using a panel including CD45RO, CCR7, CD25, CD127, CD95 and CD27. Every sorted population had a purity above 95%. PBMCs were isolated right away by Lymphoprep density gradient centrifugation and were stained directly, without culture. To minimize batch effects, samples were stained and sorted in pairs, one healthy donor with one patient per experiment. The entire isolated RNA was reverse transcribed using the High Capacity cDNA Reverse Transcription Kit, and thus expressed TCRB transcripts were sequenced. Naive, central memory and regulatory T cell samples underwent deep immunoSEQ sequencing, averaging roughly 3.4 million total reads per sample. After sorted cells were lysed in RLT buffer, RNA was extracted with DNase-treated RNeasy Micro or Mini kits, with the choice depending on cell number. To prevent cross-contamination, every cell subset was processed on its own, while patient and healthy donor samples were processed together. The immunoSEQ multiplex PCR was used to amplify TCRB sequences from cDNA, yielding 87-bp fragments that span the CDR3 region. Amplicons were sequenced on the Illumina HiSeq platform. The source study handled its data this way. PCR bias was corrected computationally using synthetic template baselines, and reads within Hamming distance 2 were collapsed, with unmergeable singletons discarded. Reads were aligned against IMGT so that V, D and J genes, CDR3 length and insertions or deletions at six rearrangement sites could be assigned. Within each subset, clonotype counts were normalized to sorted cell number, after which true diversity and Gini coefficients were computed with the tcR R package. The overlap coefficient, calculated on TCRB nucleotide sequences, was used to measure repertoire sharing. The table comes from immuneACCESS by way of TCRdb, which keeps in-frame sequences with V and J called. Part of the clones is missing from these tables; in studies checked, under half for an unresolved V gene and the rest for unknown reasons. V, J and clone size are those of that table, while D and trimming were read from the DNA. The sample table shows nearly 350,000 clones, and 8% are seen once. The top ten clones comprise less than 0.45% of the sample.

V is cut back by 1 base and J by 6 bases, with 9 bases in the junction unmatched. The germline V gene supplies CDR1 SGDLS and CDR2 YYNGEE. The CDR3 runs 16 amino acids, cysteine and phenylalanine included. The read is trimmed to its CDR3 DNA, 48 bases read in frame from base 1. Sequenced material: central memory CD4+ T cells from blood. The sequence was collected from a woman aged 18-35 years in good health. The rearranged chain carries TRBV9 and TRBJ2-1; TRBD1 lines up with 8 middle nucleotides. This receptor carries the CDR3 CASSVSPRTGFNEQFF. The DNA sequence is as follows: TGTGCCAGCAGCGTAAGTCCCCGGACAGGGTTCAATGAGCAGTTCTTC. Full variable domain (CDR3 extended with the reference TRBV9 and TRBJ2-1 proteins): DSGVTQTPKHLITATGQRVTLRCSPRSGDLSVYWYQQSLDQGLQFLIQYYNGEERAKGNILERFSAQQFPDLHSELNLSSLELGDSALYFCASSVSPRTGFNEQFFGPGTRLTVL.